This T cell receptor beta chain was sequenced during a study of graft-versus-host responses after intestinal transplantation. Profiling relied on immunoSEQ multiplex PCR, and the TCRdb table lists in-frame clones only, not all of them. The top ten hold over 0.15% of the sample, which has fewer than 150,000 clones, around 94% seen once. Germline CDR1 reads LNHNV; CDR2 reads YYDKDF (reference sequence). V was shortened by 0 bases and J by 4 bases, with 15 bases between the two germline ends. This CDR3 spans 16 amino acids. In the case of this clone: The antigen is unknown.

The gene calls are TRBV15 and TRBJ1-2; D perhaps matches TRBD1 (5 bases). The specimen was unstimulated CD4+ T cells sorted from spleen or lymph node cells, collected before intestinal transplant. This receptor was identified in a human donor who received an intestinal transplant. As DNA, the CDR3 is TGTGCCACCAGCAGAGATCGGGGGAGGCCTGGCTATGGCTACACCTTC. Its protein is CATSRDRGRPGYGYTF.